This TCR beta chain stems from a study of T cell responses to AZD1222 COVID-19 vaccine. Study-level findings and limits: Regions left unmutated in variants are reportedly the target of nearly half of spike-specific TCRs.

A word on this clone: Its antigen is still unknown.

This CDR3 spans 14 amino acids. V trimming: 4 bases; J trimming: 6 bases; junction bases outside the gene matches: 7. CDR1 is MNHNY and CDR2 is SVGAGI in the germline V gene (reference sequence). Some clones are missing from TCRdb's copy, which holds only in-frame ones; the method was immunoSEQ multiplex PCR. This table has under 80,000 clones, around 84% appearing once. The chain combines TRBV6-6 with TRBJ2-7; 9 bases are shared with TRBD1. The TCR was taken from an adult in good health. This specimen consisted of peripheral blood, obtained on day 0 of AZD1222 vaccination. Here the CDR3 reads CASSFRQGGGEQYF. In nucleotides, the CDR3 is TGTGCCAGCAGTTTTAGACAGGGGGGAGGCGAGCAGTACTTC.